Following are 28 T cell receptor beta chains from one sample sequenced in a study of T cells after yellow fever vaccination. TCRdb fed the 5' RACE reads into MiXCR, producing one record per CDR3 protein. Of around 160,000 distinct CDR3 sequences in the sample, 6% to 7.5% were seen once. The sequences come from CD4+ T cells sorted from PBMCs, collected 4 to 6 days after the first yellow fever vaccination. Source of these receptors: a young man who received the YFV17D yellow fever vaccine.

This clonotype occurred a few times. The rearrangement links TRBV6-2 or TRBV6-3 to TRBJ2-5, with a weak D call TRBD2 (5 bases). The CDR3 is made up of 11 amino acids. Germline loops: CDR1 MNHEY, CDR2 SVGEGT. The germline V and J ends were trimmed by 6 bases and 7 bases, with 9 bases remaining between them. The CDR3 region is CASSPEATQYF. Here the CDR3 DNA reads TGTGCCAGCAGCCCGGAGGCGACCCAGTACTTC.

This clonotype was seen at least ten times. The chain couples TRBV5-1 to TRBJ2-1, with D possibly TRBD1 on 5 matching bases. V gave up 0 bases and J gave up 2 bases, with 6 bases separating them. The CDR3 totals 14 residues. CDR1 is SGHRS, CDR2 YFSETQ, per germline. In nucleotides, the CDR3 is TGCGCCAGCAGCTTGGACAGGACCTACAATGAGCAGTTCTTC. This encodes CASSLDRTYNEQFF.

This chain uses TRBV4-3 with TRBJ2-7; D unresolved. Per the germline V gene, CDR1 is LGHNA and CDR2 is YSLEER. The CDR3 sequence is 13 residues long. With 1 base removed from V and 3 bases from J, the gap between germline ends came to 7 bases. DNA of the CDR3: TGCGCCAGCAGCCAAGGTCTAAACTACGAGCAGTACTTC. This encodes CASSQGLNYEQYF.

This clonotype was observed at least ten times. V gene TRBV7-2 combines with J gene TRBJ1-2; 7 bases are a match to TRBD1. The CDR3 has 13 amino acids. Germline V lookup: CDR1 SGHTA, CDR2 FQGNSA. V lost 5 bases to trimming and J lost 4 bases; unmatched junction nucleotides: 4. CDR3 residues: CASSLGQSYGYTF. The DNA for the CDR3 is TGTGCCAGCAGCCTGGGACAGAGCTATGGCTACACCTTC.

This clonotype was detected ten times or more. The V call is TRBV12-3 or TRBV12-4, the J call TRBJ1-2; D not resolved. Trimming shortened V by 3 bases and J by 8 bases, and 10 bases separated the two germline ends. CDR3 size: 12 residues. CDR3 amino acids: CASSLAGEGYTF. In DNA form, the CDR3 reads TGTGCCAGCAGTTTGGCCGGGGAAGGCTACACCTTC.

With regard to this clonotype: Just one base apart from a much larger clone, this may be a read error. V usage is TRBV15 and J usage is TRBJ1-2; D uncertain. The CDR3 is 18 residues long. Germline V gene lookup returns CDR1 LNHNV and CDR2 YYDKDF (reference sequence). Trimming cost V 2 bases and J 0 bases, with 19 bases left between them. CDR3 region: CATSRTPTTRRTNYGYTF. The DNA for the CDR3 is TGTGCCACCAGCAGAACTCCTACAACAAGACGGACTAACTATGGCTACACCTTC. Supplemented by reference TRBV15 and TRBJ1-2, the full variable domain reads DAMVIQNPRYQVTQFGKPVTLSCSQTLNHNVMYWYQQKSSQAPKLLFHYYDKDFNNEADTPDNFQSRRPNTSFCFLDIRSPGLGDTAMYLCATSRTPTTRRTNYGYTFGSGTRLTVV.

This clonotype was recorded at least ten times. This chain connects TRBV7-2 to TRBJ2-1, with a tentative D call TRBD2 (6 bases). Germline V gene lookup returns CDR1 SGHTA and CDR2 FQGNSA. CDR3 length: 15 residues. Trimming shortened V by 1 base and J by 4 bases, and 11 bases separated the two germline ends. Here the CDR3 reads CASSLDGGLYNEQFF. The CDR3 DNA follows: TGTGCCAGCAGCTTAGACGGGGGTCTTTACAATGAGCAGTTCTTC.

The rearrangement links TRBV18 to TRBJ2-7, with D possibly TRBD1 on 5 matching bases. The CDR3 contains 14 residues. CDR1 and CDR2 from the germline V gene are KGHSH and LQKENI. Trimming removed 2 bases at V and 3 bases at J, with 11 bases between. Here the CDR3 DNA reads TGTGCCAGCTCACCATACGGCAGGGACTACGAGCAGTACTTC. Protein: CASSPYGRDYEQYF.

Many counts were recorded for this clonotype. The limits of the CDR3 on the DNA are not certain, so only TCRdb's listed CDR3 is given. The rearrangement links TRBV12-3 or TRBV12-4 to TRBJ1-1; the table names TRBD1, a call not compared with the DNA. Ends included, the CDR3 has 11 residues. CDR3 loop: CASSFGTGTFF.

Ten or more counts support this clonotype. The chain combines TRBV12-3 or TRBV12-4 with TRBJ2-2; 7 positions match TRBD1. This CDR3 has 15 residues. V shed 5 bases, J shed 0 bases, and the junction held 3 bases outside the gene matches. CDR3: CASSPGTANTGELFF. CDR3 coding DNA: TGTGCCAGCAGTCCGGGGACAGCGAACACCGGGGAGCTGTTTTTT.

This chain uses TRBV10-3 with TRBJ2-7; 7 bases are a match to TRBD1. Per germline, CDR1 ENHRY and CDR2 SYGVKD. The CDR3 has 15 residues. The J segment lost 4 bases and the V segment lost 3 bases, leaving 9 bases of the junction unmatched. The CDR3 reads CAISDEGRGKYEQYV. In nucleotides, the CDR3 is TGTGCCATCAGTGATGAGGGCAGGGGGAAGTACGAGCAGTACGTC.

A few counts support this clonotype. The V and J genes are TRBV4-3 and TRBJ1-1, with D maybe TRBD1 (6 bases). This CDR3 has 15 amino acids. CDR1 LGHNA and CDR2 YSLEER come from the germline V gene. V was shortened by 3 bases and J by 4 bases, with 15 bases between the two germline ends. Here the CDR3 reads CASSQDASRGTEAFF. CDR3 DNA sequence: TGCGCCAGCAGCCAGGATGCGAGCAGGGGCACTGAAGCTTTCTTT.

This clonotype appeared many times. The V call is TRBV4-2, the J call TRBJ1-2; D is unclear. The CDR3 spans 14 residues. From germline, CDR1 is LGHNA and CDR2 YNFKEQ. V lost 0 bases and J lost 4, with 9 bases in between. The CDR3 nucleotides read TGTGCCAGCAGCCAAGAGGGGAATTCCTATGGCTACACCTTC. It specifies CASSQEGNSYGYTF.

This clonotype has at least ten counts. The chain has TRBV5-6 and TRBJ2-7; D unresolved. Deletions cut 1 base from V and 2 bases from J, with 7 bases between. The germline V gene has CDR1 SGHDT and CDR2 YYEEEE. CDR3 length: 13 amino acids. The CDR3 sequence: CASSLIETYEQYF. The DNA of the CDR3 is TGTGCCAGCAGCTTGATAGAAACCTACGAGCAGTACTTC. Using reference TRBV5-6 and TRBJ2-7 for the parts outside the CDR3, the full variable domain is DAGVTQSPTHLIKTRGQQVTLRCSPKSGHDTVSWYQQALGQGPQFIFQYYEEEERQRGNFPDRFSGHQFPNYSSELNVNALLLGDSALYLCASSLIETYEQYFGPGTRLTVT.

This clonotype was recorded a few times. V usage is TRBV7-2 and J usage is TRBJ2-3; 13 nucleotides agree with TRBD2. Germline-derived CDR1 and CDR2 are SGHTA and FQGNSA. The CDR3 has 16 residues. Unmatched junction bases numbered 3, after V lost 4 bases and J lost 2 bases. The CDR3: CASSWGTSGATDTQYF. CDR3 nucleotides: TGTGCCAGCAGCTGGGGGACTAGCGGGGCCACAGATACGCAGTATTTT.

The chain links TRBV6-2 or TRBV6-3 to TRBJ2-2, with 7 bases lining up with TRBD1. Germline V gene data show CDR1 as MNHEY and CDR2 as SVGEGT. V gave up 4 bases and J gave up 4 bases; unmatched junction bases: 9. The CDR3 runs 16 residues. Here the CDR3 DNA reads TGTGCCAGCAGTTCTCTACAGGGGCGCGGCACCGGGGAGCTGTTTTTT. It yields the protein CASSSLQGRGTGELFF.

In this sample, this clonotype turned up a few times. This sequence joins TRBV6-1 and TRBJ1-2; weak D call: TRBD1 (5 bases). From germline, CDR1 is MNHNS and CDR2 SASEGT. CDR3 length: 13 residues. V shed 4 bases and J shed 2 bases, with 8 bases lying between them. The CDR3 nucleotides read TGTGCCAGCAGTGTGACAGAGAACTATGGCTACACCTTC. It is translated as CASSVTENYGYTF.

This clonotype was seen ten or more times. This sequence joins TRBV5-6 and TRBJ1-5; D unresolved. Looked up from germline, CDR1 is SGHDT and CDR2 is YYEEEE. The CDR3 totals 14 residues. V lost 1 base and J 4 bases, leaving 9 bases between the germline ends. The CDR3 nucleotides are TGTGCCAGCAGCTTGTTTCGGGGAAATCAGCCCCAGCATTTT. It translates to CASSLFRGNQPQHF.

This clonotype occurred many times. The V gene is TRBV27, the J gene TRBJ2-2; a possible D gene is TRBD2 (5 bases). V was pared by 6 bases and J by 3 bases, with 11 bases between. The germline V gene has CDR1 MNHEY and CDR2 SMNVEV (reference sequence). The CDR3 consists of 14 residues. CDR3 residues: CASSRAGDTGELFF. In DNA form, the CDR3 reads TGTGCCAGCAGCCGCGCCGGGGACACCGGGGAGCTGTTTTTT.

With respect to this clonotype: One end of the junction does not line up with germline, which may come from a read error. V usage is TRBV7-7 and J usage is TRBJ2-5; a possible D gene is TRBD1 (5 bases). The V gene's germline CDR1 is SSHAT and CDR2 FNYEAQ (reference sequence). The CDR3 length is 14 residues. The chain's CDR3 is CASSLGVGQETQYF. The DNA for the CDR3 is TGTGCCAGCAGTTTAGGGGTGGGCCAAGAGACCCAGTACTTC.

The chain joins TRBV3-1 to TRBJ2-1, with D perhaps matching TRBD1 (5 bases). V lost 5 bases and J lost 10, with 27 bases in between. Germline V lookup: CDR1 LGHDT, CDR2 YNNKEL (reference sequence). The CDR3 runs to 17 residues. The CDR3 bases are TGTGCCAGCAGCTCGGGTGTGGGGCGCGGTCGGGTACCCGAGCAGTTCTTC. Its translation: CASSSGVGRGRVPEQFF.

This clonotype was counted many times. The chain carries TRBV29-1 and TRBJ2-5; D gene ambiguous. The germline gives CDR1 SQVTM, CDR2 ANQGSEA. The CDR3 has 10 residues. Trimming took 7 bases from V and 3 from J, leaving 6 bases between them. The CDR3 nucleotides read TGCAGCGAAGGAAAAGAGACCCAGTACTTC. Protein: CSEGKETQYF.

This clonotype has ten or more counts. V and J are TRBV4-3 and TRBJ1-1; unclear D gene. Germline-derived CDR1 and CDR2 are LGHNA and YSLEER. V lost 4 bases, J lost 8 bases, and 17 bases lay in between. This CDR3 region has 14 residues. The chain's CDR3 is CASSRREGGSEAFF. For the CDR3, the DNA is TGCGCCAGCAGCCGGCGAGAGGGCGGCAGCGAAGCTTTCTTT.

This clonotype has a count of ten or more. The chain carries TRBV12-3 or TRBV12-4 and TRBJ2-7; no clear D gene. The CDR3 is made up of 12 amino acids. V dropped 3 bases and J dropped 2 bases, with 5 bases sitting between them. In DNA form, the CDR3 reads TGTGCCAGCAGTTTTCACCCCTACGAGCAGTACTTC. It codes for CASSFHPYEQYF.

This clonotype has a count of ten or more. The gene calls are TRBV7-2 and TRBJ1-6; unclear D gene. The CDR3 is 15 amino acids. Per the germline V gene, CDR1 is SGHTA and CDR2 is FQGNSA. The V end lost 4 bases, the J end lost 9 bases, and 16 bases lay between the germline ends. CDR3 amino acids: CASSSLREVSSPLHF. The CDR3 DNA reads as TGTGCCAGCAGCTCACTGAGGGAAGTTTCTTCACCCCTCCACTTT.

The genes are TRBV7-2 and TRBJ2-5, with 7 bases aligning to TRBD1. J lost 4 bases, V lost 1 base, and 0 bases had no gene match. This CDR3 has 13 residues. CDR1 is SGHTA and CDR2 is FQGNSA in the germline V gene. In DNA, the CDR3 is TGTGCCAGCAGCTTAGGGACAGGAGAGACCCAGTACTTC. Amino acid sequence: CASSLGTGETQYF.

This clonotype was observed at least ten times. The rearrangement joins TRBV6-2 or TRBV6-3 to TRBJ2-1, with 10 positions matching TRBD2. Germline trimming cut 2 bases from V and 4 bases from J; bases unmatched to any gene: 2. Germline loops: CDR1 MNHEY, CDR2 SVGEGT. The CDR3 is 15 amino acids. The CDR3 region is CASSYGLAVYNEQFF. CDR3 coding DNA: TGTGCCAGCAGTTACGGACTAGCGGTTTACAATGAGCAGTTCTTC.

This clonotype came up a few times. The rearrangement links TRBV27 to TRBJ2-7; a possible D gene is TRBD1 (5 bases). The V end was cut by 0 bases, the J end by 1 base, with 10 bases between. This CDR3 is built from 15 residues. The germline gives CDR1 MNHEY, CDR2 SMNVEV (reference sequence). CDR3 DNA sequence: TGTGCCAGCAGTTTATCCCGGGCAGGGTCCTACGAGCAGTACTTC. Protein product: CASSLSRAGSYEQYF.